The entry below describes one T cell receptor beta chain. The antigen it binds to is not known. Per-base quality was not reported, and no clone a single base away is much larger than it. Using the deep immunoSEQ assay, multiplex PCR amplified TCR CDR3 regions from genomic DNA. Extracted genomic DNA from each cell subset was spread evenly across all wells of several immunoSEQ 96-well plates, with each plate serving as a replicate. For sorted subsets, roughly 200 ng of genomic DNA, equivalent to 25,000 to 30,000 T cell genomes, went into each replicate PCR. Purified libraries were measured with a Qubit 3.0 fluorometer, size-checked on a Bioanalyzer 2100, and measured again with the KAPA Library Quantification kit. Each immunoSEQ 96-well plate was sequenced on its own single-read 150-cycle Illumina NextSeq 550 flow cell. Processing in the source paper ran as follows. Because the immunoSEQ output included only junctional sequences and no quality scores, the filtering could not be the same as the filtering used for full-length reads. To assign V/J genes and CDR3, sequences were annotated against IMGT germline references using PyIR, a Python wrapper for IgBLAST v1.9. Reads were removed for weak V/J assignments (E-value above 1e-6), missing CDR3, stop codons, out-of-frame junctions, or ambiguous translated residues. V3J clonotypes were defined by identical inferred V gene, J gene, and CDR3 amino acid sequence. Percentage overlap between repertoires was calculated by dividing the number of shared unique clonotypes by the size of the smaller repertoire. Repertoire richness was assessed with RTK rarefaction, the Chao1 estimator, and Recon v2.1 estimates of unobserved clonotypes. Generation probabilities were computed with OLGA for all TCRbeta clonotypes obtained by the gDNA method from several donors. TCRdb took this table from immuneACCESS and kept in-frame rearrangements with V and J called. Such tables lack part of the clones; where checked against another copy, unresolved V genes explain under half of the gap, and the rest is unexplained. D and trimming were read from the DNA, whereas the V and J calls and clone size are those reported in that table. The sample table lists about 1.1 million clones, approximately 80% of them with a count of one. The ten largest clones take up about 0.94% of the sample.

The sample originates from a study of shared clonotypes between healthy human individuals (TCRdb year 2020). Study-wide context: The cohort comprised two women and a few men aged 18 to 49 years. For each donor, CD4 naive and CD4 memory were each run on three plates, CD8 naive on two plates, and CD8 memory on one plate. To estimate repertoire size and how much clonotype sharing occurs between individuals, the study deeply sequenced the blood TCR repertoires of about five healthy adults. Different laboratories and diverse techniques were used to prepare libraries and sequence TCR repertoires, to increase sequencing depth and limit assay-specific biases. Per donor, leukapheresis produced somewhere between about 0.9 and 10 billion PBMCs.

Donors were healthy HIV-negative adults with no recently reported acute infections or vaccinations. Every donor was a Caucasian adult residing in Nashville, Tennessee, USA. CD4+ T cells were enriched by magnetic negative selection, after which naive cells were positively selected on CD45RA and the negative fraction was taken as the memory subset. Blood was obtained by leukapheresis, after which PBMCs were separated by Ficoll-Histopaque density gradient centrifugation and cryopreserved in liquid nitrogen vapor phase. Analytical flow cytometry was used to check the purity and quantity of each magnetically sorted T cell population. Each sorted fraction had its genomic DNA isolated and then quantified by UV absorbance on a Nanodrop 2000c. CDR1 and CDR2 are read off the germline V gene as MDHEN and SYDVKM. Taken from cysteine to phenylalanine, the CDR3 has 13 residues. Only the CDR3 part of the read is kept: 39 bases, read in frame from the first base. Trimming at the junction amounts to 3 bases on V and 7 bases on J, and the germline ends lie 12 bases apart.

Points the paper makes about the study in general: Sampling was restricted to blood, and TCR repertoires in tissues likely differ from the TCR repertoires found in blood. The genetic and exposure-history diversity represented was limited by the small number of donors. Clonotypes shared by all four sorted-subset donors showed higher generation probabilities than non-shared clonotypes. Even with the large sequencing depth, rarefaction of the sorted-subset datasets indicated that sequencing was incomplete. Naive subsets generally had larger estimated clonotype richness than memory subsets did. Pairwise subsampling indicated that sequencing depth was expected to affect the degree of clonotype sharing among donors. About 4.5% of naive CD4, approximately 3.7% of naive CD8, approximately 2.2% of memory CD4, and 0.35% to 0.4% of memory CD8 clonotypes were shared across several donors.

The receptor's source is a man in his late teens or twenties in good health. Some clones in this sample may be carry-over from other donors' samples. The sequence links TRBV28 to TRBJ1-2, with a tentative D gene TRBD1 over 6 matching bases. The material sequenced was memory CD4+ T cells from PBMCs. The cell subset or site label on this specimen signifies: CD45RA-negative fraction. The DNA reads as follows: TGTGCCAGCAGTTTGATGGGGGCGCTTGGCTACACCTTC. It translates as CASSLMGALGYTF.